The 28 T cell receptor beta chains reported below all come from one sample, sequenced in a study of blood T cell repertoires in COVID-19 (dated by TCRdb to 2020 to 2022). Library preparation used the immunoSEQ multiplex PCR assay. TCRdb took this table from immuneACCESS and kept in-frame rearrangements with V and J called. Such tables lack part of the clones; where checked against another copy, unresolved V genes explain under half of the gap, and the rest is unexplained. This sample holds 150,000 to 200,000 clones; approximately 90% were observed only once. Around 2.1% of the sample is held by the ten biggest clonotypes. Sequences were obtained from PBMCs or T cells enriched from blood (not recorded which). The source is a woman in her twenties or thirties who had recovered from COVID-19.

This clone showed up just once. The chain's CDR3 is CASSLGQDSSYNEQFF. DNA of the CDR3: TGCGCCAGCAGCTTGGGACAGGATAGCTCCTACAATGAGCAGTTCTTC. The J gene is TRBJ2-1, the V gene TRBV5-1; the D gene is possibly TRBD1 (6 bases). V lost 0 bases and J 0 bases, leaving 10 bases between the germline ends. The CDR3 spans 16 residues. The V gene's germline CDR1 is SGHRS and CDR2 YFSETQ.

CDR3 residues: CAWSVQGAYYTF. CDR3 bases: TGTGCCTGGAGTGTACAGGGGGCTTACTACACCTTC. This chain links TRBV30 with TRBJ1-2; 9 positions match TRBD1. Germline CDR1 is GTSNPN and CDR2 is SVGIG (reference sequence). CDR3 length: 12 amino acids. Germline trimming cut 0 bases from V and 10 bases from J; bases unmatched to any gene: 3.

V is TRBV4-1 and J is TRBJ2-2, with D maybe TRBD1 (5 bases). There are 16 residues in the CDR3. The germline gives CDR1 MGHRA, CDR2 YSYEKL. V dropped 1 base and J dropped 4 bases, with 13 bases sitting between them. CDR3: CASSQGEGASTGELFF. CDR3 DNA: TGCGCCAGCAGCCAAGGGGAAGGGGCGAGCACCGGGGAGCTGTTTTTT.

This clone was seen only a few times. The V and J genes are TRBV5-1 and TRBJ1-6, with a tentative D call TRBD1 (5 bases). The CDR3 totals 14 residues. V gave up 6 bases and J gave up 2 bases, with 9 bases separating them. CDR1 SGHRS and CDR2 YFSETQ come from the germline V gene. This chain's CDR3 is CASKTEPYNSPLHF. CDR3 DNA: TGCGCCAGCAAGACAGAACCCTATAATTCACCCCTCCACTTT. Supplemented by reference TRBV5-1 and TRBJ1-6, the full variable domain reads KAGVTQTPRYLIKTRGQQVTLSCSPISGHRSVSWYQQTPGQGLQFLFEYFSETQRNKGNFPGRFSGRQFSNSRSEMNVSTLELGDSALYLCASKTEPYNSPLHFGNGTRLTVT.

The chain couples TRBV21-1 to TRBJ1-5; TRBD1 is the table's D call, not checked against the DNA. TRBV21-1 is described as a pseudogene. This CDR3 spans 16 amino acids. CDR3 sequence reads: CASSKGRTGQKQPQHF. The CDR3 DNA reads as TGTGCCAGCAGCAAAGGTAGGACAGGGCAAAAGCAGCCCCAGCATTTT.

The CDR3 is CASSYRGKGDTEAFF. CDR3 nucleotide sequence: TGTGCCAGCAGTTACAGGGGGAAGGGGGACACTGAAGCTTTCTTT. The chain is built from TRBV6-2 or TRBV6-3 and TRBJ1-1; tentatively, D is TRBD1 (6 bases). Trimming pared 2 bases from V and 3 bases from J, leaving 13 bases between. The germline gives CDR1 MNHEY, CDR2 SVGEGT. There are 15 residues in the CDR3.

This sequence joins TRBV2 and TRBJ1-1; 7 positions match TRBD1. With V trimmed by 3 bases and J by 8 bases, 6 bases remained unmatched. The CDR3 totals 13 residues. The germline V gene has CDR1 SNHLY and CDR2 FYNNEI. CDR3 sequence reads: CASSDGRGLEAFF. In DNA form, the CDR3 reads TGTGCCAGCAGTGATGGAAGGGGGCTGGAAGCTTTCTTT.

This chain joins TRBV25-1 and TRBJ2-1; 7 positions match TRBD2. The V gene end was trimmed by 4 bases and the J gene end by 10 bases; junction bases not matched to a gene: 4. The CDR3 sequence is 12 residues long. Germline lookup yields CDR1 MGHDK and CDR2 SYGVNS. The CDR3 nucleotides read TGTGCCAGCAGTGGGGGAGGGAACGAGCAGTTCTTC. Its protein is CASSGGGNEQFF.

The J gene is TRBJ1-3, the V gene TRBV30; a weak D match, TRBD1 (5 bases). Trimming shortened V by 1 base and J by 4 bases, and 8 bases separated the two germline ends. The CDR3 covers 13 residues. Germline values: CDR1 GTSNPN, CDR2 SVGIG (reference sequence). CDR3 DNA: TGTGCCTGGAGTGCAGGGTTCGGAAACACCATATATTTT. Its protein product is CAWSAGFGNTIYF.

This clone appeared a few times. CDR3 region: CASDPGSYNSPLHF. CDR3 DNA sequence: TGTGCCTCCGATCCGGGATCCTATAATTCACCCCTCCACTTT. The chain uses TRBV10-3 and TRBJ1-6; D is ambiguous. The germline V gene has CDR1 ENHRY and CDR2 SYGVKD. This CDR3 region has 14 residues. V lost 11 bases and J 1 base, leaving 12 bases between the germline ends.

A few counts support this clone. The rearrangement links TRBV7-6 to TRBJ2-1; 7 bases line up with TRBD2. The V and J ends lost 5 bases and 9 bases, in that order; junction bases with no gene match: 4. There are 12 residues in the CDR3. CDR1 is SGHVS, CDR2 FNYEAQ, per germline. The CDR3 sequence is CASSPPGGEQFF. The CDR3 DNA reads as TGTGCCAGCAGCCCCCCGGGGGGTGAGCAGTTCTTC.

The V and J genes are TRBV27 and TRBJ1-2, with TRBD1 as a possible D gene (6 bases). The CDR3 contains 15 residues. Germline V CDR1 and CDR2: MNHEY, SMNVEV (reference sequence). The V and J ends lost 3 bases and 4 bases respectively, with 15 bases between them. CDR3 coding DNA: TGTGCCAGCAGTTTCGGGGGAGGGGGATTCTATGGCTACACCTTC. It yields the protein CASSFGGGGFYGYTF.

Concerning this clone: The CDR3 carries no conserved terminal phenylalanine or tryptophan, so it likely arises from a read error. The CDR3 region has the DNA TGTGCCAGCAGCCAAGATGGCTCAGGGGCTAACTATGGCTACACCCTC. Residues: CASSQDGSGANYGYTL. The chain employs TRBV4-2 and TRBJ1-2; D perhaps matches TRBD1 (6 bases). Trimming removed 0 bases from V and 0 bases from J, with 11 bases in between. Germline V lookup: CDR1 LGHNA, CDR2 YNFKEQ. The CDR3 extends over 16 amino acids.

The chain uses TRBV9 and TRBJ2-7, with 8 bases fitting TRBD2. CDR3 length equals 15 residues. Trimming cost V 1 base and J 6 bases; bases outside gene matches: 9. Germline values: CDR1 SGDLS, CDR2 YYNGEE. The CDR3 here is CASSVSREGLGEQYF. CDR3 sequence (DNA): TGTGCCAGCAGCGTATCACGGGAGGGCCTGGGCGAGCAGTACTTC. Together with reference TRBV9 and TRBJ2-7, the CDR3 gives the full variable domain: DSGVTQTPKHLITATGQRVTLRCSPRSGDLSVYWYQQSLDQGLQFLIQYYNGEERAKGNILERFSAQQFPDLHSELNLSSLELGDSALYFCASSVSREGLGEQYFGPGTRLTVT.

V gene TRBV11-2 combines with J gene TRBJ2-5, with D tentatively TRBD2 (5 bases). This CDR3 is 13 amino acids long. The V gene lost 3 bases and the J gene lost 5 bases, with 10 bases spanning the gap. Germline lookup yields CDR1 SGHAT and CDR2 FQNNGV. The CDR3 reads CASSFQWEETQYF. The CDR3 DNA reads TGTGCCAGCAGCTTTCAGTGGGAGGAGACCCAGTACTTC. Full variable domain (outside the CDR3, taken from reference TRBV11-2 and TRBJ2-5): EAGVAQSPRYKIIEKRQSVAFWCNPISGHATLYWYQQILGQGPKLLIQFQNNGVVDDSQLPKDRFSAERLKGVDSTLKIQPAKLEDSAVYLCASSFQWEETQYFGPGTRLLVL.

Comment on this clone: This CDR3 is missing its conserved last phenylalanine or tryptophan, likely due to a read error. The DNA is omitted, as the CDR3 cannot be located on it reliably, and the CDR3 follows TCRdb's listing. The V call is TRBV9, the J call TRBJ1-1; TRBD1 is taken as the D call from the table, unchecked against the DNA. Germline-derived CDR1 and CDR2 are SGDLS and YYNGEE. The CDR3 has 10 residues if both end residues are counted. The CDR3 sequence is CASSPHWTPL.

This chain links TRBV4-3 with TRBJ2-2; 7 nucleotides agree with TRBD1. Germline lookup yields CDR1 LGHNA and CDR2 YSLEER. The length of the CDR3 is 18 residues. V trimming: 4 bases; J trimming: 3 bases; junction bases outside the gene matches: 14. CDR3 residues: CASSRNYRGARDTGELFF. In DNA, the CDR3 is TGCGCCAGCAGCCGCAACTACAGGGGAGCGAGGGACACCGGGGAGCTGTTTTTT.

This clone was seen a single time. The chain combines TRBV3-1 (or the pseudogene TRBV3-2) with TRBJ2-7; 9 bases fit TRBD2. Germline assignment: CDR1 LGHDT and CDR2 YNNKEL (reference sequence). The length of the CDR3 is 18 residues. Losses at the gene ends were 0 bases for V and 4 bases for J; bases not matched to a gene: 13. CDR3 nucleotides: TGTGCCAGCAGCCAAGATAAAACAGGGCGGGAGGGCCGGTACGAGCAGTACTTC. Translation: CASSQDKTGREGRYEQYF.

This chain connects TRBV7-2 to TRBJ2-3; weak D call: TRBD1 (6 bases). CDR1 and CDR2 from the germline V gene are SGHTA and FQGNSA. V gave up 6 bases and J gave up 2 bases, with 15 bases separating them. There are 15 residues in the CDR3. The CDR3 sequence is CASSQDRLHTDTQYF. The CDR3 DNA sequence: TGTGCCAGCAGTCAAGACAGGCTACACACAGATACGCAGTATTTT.

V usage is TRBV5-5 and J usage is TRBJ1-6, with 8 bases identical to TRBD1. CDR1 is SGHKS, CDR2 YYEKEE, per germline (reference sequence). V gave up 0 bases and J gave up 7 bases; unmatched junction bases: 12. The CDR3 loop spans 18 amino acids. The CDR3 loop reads CASSLEDWTGSPNSPLHF. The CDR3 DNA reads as TGTGCCAGCAGCTTGGAGGATTGGACAGGGTCGCCGAATTCACCCCTCCACTTT.

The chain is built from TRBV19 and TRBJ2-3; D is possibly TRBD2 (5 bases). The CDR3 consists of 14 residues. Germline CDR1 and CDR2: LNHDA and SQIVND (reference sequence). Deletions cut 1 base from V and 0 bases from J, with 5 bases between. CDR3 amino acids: CASSIAGSTDTQYF. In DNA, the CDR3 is TGTGCCAGTAGTATAGCGGGGAGCACAGATACGCAGTATTTT.

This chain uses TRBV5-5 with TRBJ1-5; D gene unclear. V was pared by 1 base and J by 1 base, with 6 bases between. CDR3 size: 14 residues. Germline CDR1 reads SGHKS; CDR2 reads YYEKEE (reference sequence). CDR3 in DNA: TGTGCCAGCAGCTTGAGGGAGAGCAATCAGCCCCAGCATTTT. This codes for CASSLRESNQPQHF.

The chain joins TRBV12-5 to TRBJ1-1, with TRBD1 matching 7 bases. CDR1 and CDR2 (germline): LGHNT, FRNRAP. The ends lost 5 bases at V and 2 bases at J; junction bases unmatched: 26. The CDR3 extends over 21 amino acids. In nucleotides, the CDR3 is TGTGCTAGTGGTCAAGACAAGAAATTAACAGGGGCTCTCCCTACTAACACTGAAGCTTTCTTT. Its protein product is CASGQDKKLTGALPTNTEAFF.

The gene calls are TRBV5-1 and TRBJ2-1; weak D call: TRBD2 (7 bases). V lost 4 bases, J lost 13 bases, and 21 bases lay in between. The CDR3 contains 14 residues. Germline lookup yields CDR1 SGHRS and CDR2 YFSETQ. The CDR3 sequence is CASSPAPREGGQFF. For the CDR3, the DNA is TGCGCCAGCAGCCCGGCCCCCAGGGAGGGGGGACAGTTCTTC.

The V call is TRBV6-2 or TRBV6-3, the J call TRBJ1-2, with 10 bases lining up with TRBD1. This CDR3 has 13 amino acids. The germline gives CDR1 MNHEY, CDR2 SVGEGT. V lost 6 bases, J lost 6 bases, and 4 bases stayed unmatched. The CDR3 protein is CASSETGGDGYTF. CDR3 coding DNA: TGTGCCAGCAGCGAGACAGGGGGCGATGGCTACACCTTC.

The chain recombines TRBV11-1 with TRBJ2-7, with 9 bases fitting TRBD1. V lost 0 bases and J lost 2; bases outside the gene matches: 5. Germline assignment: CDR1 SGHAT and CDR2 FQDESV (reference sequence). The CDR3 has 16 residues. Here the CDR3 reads CASSLAGTGTTYEQYF. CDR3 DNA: TGTGCCAGCAGCTTAGCCGGGACAGGGACAACCTACGAGCAGTACTTC.

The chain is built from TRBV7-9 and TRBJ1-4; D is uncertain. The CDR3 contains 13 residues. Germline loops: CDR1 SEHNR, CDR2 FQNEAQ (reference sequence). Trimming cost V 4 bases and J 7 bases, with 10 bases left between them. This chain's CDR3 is CASSSVAGEKLFF. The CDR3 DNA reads TGTGCCAGCAGCTCCGTTGCGGGTGAAAAACTGTTTTTT.

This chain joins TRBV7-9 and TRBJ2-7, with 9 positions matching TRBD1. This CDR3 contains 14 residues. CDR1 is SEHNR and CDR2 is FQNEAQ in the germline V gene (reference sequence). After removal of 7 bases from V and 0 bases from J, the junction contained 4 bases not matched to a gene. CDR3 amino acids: CASTMTGGSYEQYF. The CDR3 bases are TGTGCCAGCACCATGACAGGGGGCTCCTACGAGCAGTACTTC.